The 15 T cell receptor beta chains given below trace back to one sample, sequenced in a study of CD8 T cells in Susac syndrome. The RNA input was about 0.5 to 1 ug, and it was reverse transcribed with random hexamers. MiXCR, applied by TCRdb to the immunoSEQ multiplex PCR reads, yields one record per CDR3 protein. The table records under 200,000 distinct CDR3 sequences, about 95% of them present only once. Sequencing was done on a sample of CD8+ T cells from PBMCs. All receptors come from a human donor with multiple sclerosis.

V and J are TRBV24-1 and TRBJ2-3; D is perhaps TRBD2 (5 bases). Deletions cut 4 bases from V and 6 bases from J, with 7 bases between. CDR3 length equals 12 residues. The germline CDR1 and CDR2 sequences are KGHDR and SFDVKD. The CDR3 DNA follows: TGTGCCACCAGTGAGGGAGTGGATACGCAGTATTTT. Residues: CATSEGVDTQYF.

The chain employs TRBV3-1 and TRBJ2-7; D gene uncertain. Germline values: CDR1 LGHDT, CDR2 YNNKEL (reference sequence). The germline V and J ends were trimmed by 4 bases and 0 bases, with 13 bases remaining between them. This CDR3 spans 15 amino acids. The CDR3 DNA follows: TGTGCCAGCAGCCGTCGACATGCTAGCTCCTACGAGCAGTACTTC. Its translation is CASSRRHASSYEQYF.

The chain employs TRBV5-1 and TRBJ2-1; TRBD2 matches at 7 bases. The CDR3 spans 15 residues. Trimming took 6 bases from V and 2 from J; bases not matched to a gene: 8. CDR1 SGHRS and CDR2 YFSETQ come from the germline V gene. CDR3 DNA: TGCGCCAGCACCCTAGGGGACTACACCTACAATGAGCAGTTCTTC. Translating gives CASTLGDYTYNEQFF.

This sequence joins TRBV29-1 and TRBJ2-3; 8 bases are a match to TRBD1. The trim removed 6 bases at V and 2 bases at J, leaving 7 bases unmatched. Germline CDR1 is SQVTM and CDR2 is ANQGSEA. The CDR3 is made up of 14 amino acids. This chain's CDR3 is CSVDRGVLTDTQYF. CDR3 in DNA: TGCAGCGTCGACAGGGGAGTACTCACAGATACGCAGTATTTT.

This sequence joins TRBV7-2 and TRBJ1-6; maybe TRBD1 (5 bases). Trimming removed 3 bases from V and 8 bases from J, with 20 bases in between. This CDR3 has 17 residues. Per germline, CDR1 SGHTA and CDR2 FQGNSA. DNA of the CDR3: TGTGCCAGCAGCTTCCTTGGTGGGGGGAGGACTGATTCACCCCTCCACTTT. Translated, it gives CASSFLGGGRTDSPLHF.

The CDR3 coding sequence is TGTGCCAGCAGCCAAGCACCCCCAGAGTATGGCTACACCTTC. Amino acids: CASSQAPPEYGYTF. The rearrangement joins TRBV3-1 to TRBJ1-2; D call uncertain. This CDR3 is 14 amino acids long. Trimming cost V 1 base and J 5 bases, with 11 bases left between them. Germline CDR1 reads LGHDT; CDR2 reads YNNKEL (reference sequence).

The CDR3 loop reads CASSFVGGTLTDTQYF. The CDR3 DNA is TGTGCCAGCAGCTTCGTCGGCGGGACCCTCACAGATACGCAGTATTTT. The rearrangement links TRBV11-1 to TRBJ2-3; a possible D gene is TRBD2 (6 bases). The CDR3 is 16 amino acids. CDR1 is SGHAT and CDR2 is FQDESV in the germline V gene (reference sequence). Trimming stripped 3 bases from V and 2 bases from J, with 15 bases between.

The chain couples TRBV7-3 to TRBJ2-3, with 10 bases that match TRBD2. The junction had 9 bases not matched to a gene; V was cut back by 6 bases and J by 6 bases. From germline, CDR1 is SGHTA and CDR2 FQGTGA. The CDR3 totals 15 residues. CDR3 amino acids: CASSSSGRAADTQYF. CDR3 in DNA: TGTGCCAGCAGTTCGAGCGGGAGGGCCGCGGATACGCAGTATTTT.

J is TRBJ2-2 and V is TRBV13; D possibly corresponds to TRBD2 (6 bases). The CDR3 contains 16 residues. V lost 0 bases and J 1 base, leaving 9 bases between the germline ends. In germline, CDR1 is PRHDT, CDR2 FYEKMQ (reference sequence). DNA of the CDR3: TGTGCCAGCAGCTTAGGCCTGCGGGGGAACACCGGGGAGCTGTTTTTT. Amino acid sequence: CASSLGLRGNTGELFF. The full variable domain, completed using reference TRBV13 and TRBJ2-2, is AAGVIQSPRHLIKEKRETATLKCYPIPRHDTVYWYQQGPGQDPQFLISFYEKMQSDKGSIPDRFSAQQFSDYHSELNMSSLELGDSALYFCASSLGLRGNTGELFFGEGSRLTVL.

The chain links TRBV3-1 to TRBJ2-2; D perhaps matches TRBD2 (6 bases). Germline CDR1 is LGHDT and CDR2 is YNNKEL (reference sequence). CDR3 length: 15 amino acids. V was shortened by 1 base and J by 8 bases, with 14 bases between the two germline ends. The CDR3 protein is CASSQAVRGSGELFF. CDR3 DNA sequence: TGTGCCAGCAGCCAAGCCGTTCGGGGGAGTGGGGAGCTGTTTTTT. Supplemented by reference TRBV3-1 and TRBJ2-2, the full variable domain reads DTAVSQTPKYLVTQMGNDKSIKCEQNLGHDTMYWYKQDSKKFLKIMFSYNNKELIINETVPNRFSPKSPDKAHLNLHINSLELGDSAVYFCASSQAVRGSGELFFGEGSRLTVL.

This chain joins TRBV11-2 and TRBJ2-3; 8 nucleotides match TRBD2. Germline V gives CDR1 SGHAT, CDR2 FQNNGV. V lost 0 bases, J lost 3 bases, and 5 bases stayed unmatched. The CDR3 sequence is 16 residues long. The DNA for the CDR3 is TGTGCCAGCAGCTTAGAGATAGCGGGGACTACAGATACGCAGTATTTT. This encodes CASSLEIAGTTDTQYF. Variable domain in full (rest from reference TRBV11-2 and TRBJ2-3): EAGVAQSPRYKIIEKRQSVAFWCNPISGHATLYWYQQILGQGPKLLIQFQNNGVVDDSQLPKDRFSAERLKGVDSTLKIQPAKLEDSAVYLCASSLEIAGTTDTQYFGPGTRLTVL.

This sequence joins TRBV27 and TRBJ2-2, with a possible D match to TRBD1 (6 bases). The CDR3 sequence is 14 residues long. The germline gives CDR1 MNHEY, CDR2 SMNVEV (reference sequence). V shed 3 bases and J shed 4 bases, with 9 bases lying between them. The CDR3 sequence: CASSFGTLTGELFF. Written as DNA, the CDR3 is TGTGCCAGCAGTTTTGGGACACTCACCGGGGAGCTGTTTTTT.

This chain uses TRBV2 with TRBJ1-2; no firm D call. Germline V gene lookup returns CDR1 SNHLY and CDR2 FYNNEI. This CDR3 has 15 residues. Trimming took 1 base from V and 1 from J, leaving 10 bases between them. The DNA of the CDR3 is TGTGCCAGCAGTGAAGAGACACAAGTTAACTATGGCTACACCTTC. Its translation: CASSEETQVNYGYTF. Looking up the rest from reference TRBV2 and TRBJ1-2 gives the full variable domain: EPEVTQTPSHQVTQMGQEVILRCVPISNHLYFYWYRQILGQKVEFLVSFYNNEISEKSEIFDDQFSVERPDGSNFTLKIRSTKLEDSAMYFCASSEETQVNYGYTFGSGTRLTVV.

This clonotype was observed once. The J gene is TRBJ2-7, the V gene TRBV20-1; a possible D gene is TRBD2 (5 bases). V lost 5 bases and J 2 bases, leaving 28 bases between the germline ends. CDR1 is DFQATT and CDR2 is SNEGSKA in the germline V gene (reference sequence). CDR3 length equals 18 residues. The CDR3 is CSALSSPVVGEKTYEQYF. The CDR3 nucleotides read TGCAGTGCTTTATCATCCCCCGTAGTGGGAGAGAAGACCTACGAGCAGTACTTC.

The gene calls are TRBV2 and TRBJ1-6; no firm D call. This CDR3 has 14 residues. V was trimmed by 6 bases and J by 4 bases, leaving 10 bases between them. CDR1 is SNHLY and CDR2 is FYNNEI in the germline V gene. The CDR3 nucleotides read TGTGCCAGCAGCGCAGAGAAATATAATTCACCCCTCCACTTT. It specifies CASSAEKYNSPLHF.